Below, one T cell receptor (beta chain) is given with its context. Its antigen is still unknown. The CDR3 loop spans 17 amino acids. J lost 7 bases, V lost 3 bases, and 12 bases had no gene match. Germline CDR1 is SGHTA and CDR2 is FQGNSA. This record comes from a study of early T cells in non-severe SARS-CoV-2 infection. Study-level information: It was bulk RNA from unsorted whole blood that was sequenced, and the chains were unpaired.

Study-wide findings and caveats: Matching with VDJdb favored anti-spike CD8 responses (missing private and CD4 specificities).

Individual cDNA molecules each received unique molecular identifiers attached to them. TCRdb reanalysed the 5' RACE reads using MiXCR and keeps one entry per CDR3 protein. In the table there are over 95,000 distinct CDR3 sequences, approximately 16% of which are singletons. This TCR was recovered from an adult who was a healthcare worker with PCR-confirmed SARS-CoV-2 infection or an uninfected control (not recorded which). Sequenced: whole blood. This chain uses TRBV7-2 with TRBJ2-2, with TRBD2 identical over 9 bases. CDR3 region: CASSLKTSGEISGELFF. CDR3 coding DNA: TGTGCCAGCAGCTTGAAGACTAGCGGTGAGATCAGCGGGGAGCTGTTTTTT.